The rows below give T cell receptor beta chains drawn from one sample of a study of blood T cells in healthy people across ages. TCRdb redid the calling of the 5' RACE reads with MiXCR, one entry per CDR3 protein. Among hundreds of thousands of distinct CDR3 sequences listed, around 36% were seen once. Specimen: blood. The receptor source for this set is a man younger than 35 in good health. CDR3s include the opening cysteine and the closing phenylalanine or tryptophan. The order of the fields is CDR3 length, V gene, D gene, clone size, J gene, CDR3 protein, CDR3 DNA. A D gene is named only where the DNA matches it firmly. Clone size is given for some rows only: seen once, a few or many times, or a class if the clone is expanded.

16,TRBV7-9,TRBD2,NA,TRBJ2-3,CASSLAVGDYTDTQYF,TGTGCCAGCAGCTTAGCGGTAGGGGACTACACAGATACGCAGTATTTT
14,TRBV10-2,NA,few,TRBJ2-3,CASSERGSTDTQYF,TGCGCCAGCAGTGAGCGGGGGTCCACAGATACGCAGTATTTT
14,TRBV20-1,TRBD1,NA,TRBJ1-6,CSAPGGQPPKSLHF,TGCAGTGCACCAGGGGGTCAGCCTCCTAAATCCCTCCACTTT
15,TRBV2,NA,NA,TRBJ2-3,CASSELRGNTDTQYF,TGTGCCAGCAGTGAATTGCGGGGCAACACAGATACGCAGTATTTT
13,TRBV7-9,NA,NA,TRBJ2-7,CASSEGGGNEQYF,TGTGCCAGCAGCGAGGGGGGCGGGAACGAGCAGTACTTC
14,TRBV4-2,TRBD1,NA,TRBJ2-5,CASSHWTGRYEQYF,TGTGCCAGCAGCCACTGGACAGGGAGGTATGAGCAGTACTTC
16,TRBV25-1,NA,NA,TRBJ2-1,CASSDATRGGGNEQFF,TGTGCCAGCAGTGACGCCACGAGGGGGGGCGGCAATGAGCAGTTCTTC
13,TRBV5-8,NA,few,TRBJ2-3,CASRTIGTDTQYF,TGTGCCAGCAGAACCATAGGGACAGATACGCAGTATTTT
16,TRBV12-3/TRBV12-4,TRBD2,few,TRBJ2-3,CASSLASGGYTDTQYF,TGTGCCAGCAGTTTAGCTAGCGGGGGTTACACAGATACGCAGTATTTT
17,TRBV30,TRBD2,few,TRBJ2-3,CAWSVRRTSGTTDTQYF,TGTGCCTGGAGTGTACGCCGGACTAGCGGGACCACAGATACGCAGTATTTT
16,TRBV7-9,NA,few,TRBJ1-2,CASSPHVGGEFWGYTF,TGTGCCAGCAGCCCCCACGTTGGGGGGGAATTCTGGGGCTACACCTTC
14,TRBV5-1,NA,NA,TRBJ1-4,CASSLAGSNEKLFF,TGCGCCAGCAGCTTGGCGGGCAGCAATGAAAAACTGTTTTTT
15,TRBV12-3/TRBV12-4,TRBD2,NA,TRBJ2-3,CASRDGGAGTDTQYF,TGTGCCAGCAGGGACGGGGGGGCTGGCACAGATACGCAGTATTTT
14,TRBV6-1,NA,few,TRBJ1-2,CASSEGALGVAYTF,TGTGCCAGCAGTGAAGGGGCCCTAGGAGTGGCCTACACCTTC
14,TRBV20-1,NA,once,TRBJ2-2,CSASGTSNTGELFF,TGCAGTGCTAGCGGGACCTCGAACACCGGGGAGCTGTTTTTT
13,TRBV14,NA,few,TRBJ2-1,CASSPRTVGEQFF,TGTGCCAGCAGCCCTAGGACGGTAGGTGAGCAGTTCTTC
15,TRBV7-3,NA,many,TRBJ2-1,CASSLRAGPYNEQFF,TGTGCCAGCAGTCTACGGGCGGGACCCTACAATGAGCAGTTCTTC
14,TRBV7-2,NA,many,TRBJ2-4,CASSLGIGKNIQYF,TGTGCCAGCAGCTTAGGCATCGGCAAAAACATTCAGTACTTC
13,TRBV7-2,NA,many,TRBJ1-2,CASSYGQFYGYTF,TGTGCCAGCAGCTACGGGCAGTTCTATGGCTACACCTTC
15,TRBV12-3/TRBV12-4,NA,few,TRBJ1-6,CASSARVAVNSPLHF,TGTGCCAGCAGCGCCAGAGTCGCCGTTAATTCACCCCTCCACTTT
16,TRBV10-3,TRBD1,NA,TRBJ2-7,CAISEGDRGTHNEQYF,TGTGCCATCAGTGAGGGCGACAGGGGGACTCACAATGAGCAGTACTTC
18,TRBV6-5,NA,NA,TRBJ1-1,CASSYSPPTHRVETEAFF,TGTGCCAGCAGTTACTCGCCCCCTACGCACAGGGTCGAGACTGAAGCTTTCTTT
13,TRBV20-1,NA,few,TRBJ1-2,CSARDEDGDGYTF,TGCAGTGCTAGAGATGAGGACGGCGATGGCTACACCTTC
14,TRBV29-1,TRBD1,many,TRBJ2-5,CSARTGVYQETQYF,TGCAGCGCCAGGACAGGGGTATACCAAGAGACCCAGTACTTC
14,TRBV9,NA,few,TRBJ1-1,CASSDGSWGTEAFF,TGTGCCAGCAGCGACGGGTCCTGGGGGACTGAAGCTTTCTTT
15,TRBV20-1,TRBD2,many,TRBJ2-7,CSAIPEPSGTYEQYF,TGCAGTGCTATTCCGGAACCTAGCGGAACCTACGAGCAGTACTTC